Shown below are 23 T cell receptor beta chains from a single sample sequenced in a study of blood T cell repertoires in COVID-19. Sequenced by immunoSEQ multiplex PCR; TCRdb stores in-frame clones only, minus some. The sample lists 100,000 to 150,000 clones; over 80% were seen once. Specimen: peripheral blood. These receptors were obtained from a man aged 35 to 55 with active or convalescent COVID-19.

The chain carries TRBV18 and TRBJ2-3, with 11 bases aligning to TRBD2. The CDR3 covers 15 residues. Germline values: CDR1 KGHSH, CDR2 LQKENI. V shed 3 bases and J 7 bases; nucleotides not matched to a gene: 6. CDR3 region: CASSPGLAVENTQYF. The CDR3 DNA follows: TGTGCCAGCTCACCGGGACTAGCGGTGGAAAATACGCAGTATTTT.

This sequence joins TRBV6-5 and TRBJ2-7, with D perhaps matching TRBD2 (6 bases). This CDR3 comprises 13 residues. The germline V gene encodes CDR1 MNHEY and CDR2 SVGAGI. The ends were cut back, 11 bases at V and 0 bases at J, with 14 bases in the middle. The CDR3 is CALGRGSSYEQYF. The DNA for the CDR3 is TGTGCCCTAGGGCGGGGAAGCTCCTACGAGCAGTACTTC.

V and J are TRBV6-5 and TRBJ2-3, with TRBD1 matching 7 bases. The germline V gene has CDR1 MNHEY and CDR2 SVGAGI. This CDR3 has 13 amino acids. V was clipped by 6 bases and J by 6 bases; unmatched bases: 6. CDR3 residues: CASSGTARDTQYF. CDR3 DNA: TGTGCCAGCAGCGGGACAGCCAGGGATACGCAGTATTTT.

The chain combines TRBV19 with TRBJ2-6; D is unclear. CDR1 and CDR2 (germline): LNHDA, SQIVND (reference sequence). There are 16 residues in the CDR3. V shed 3 bases and J shed 1 base, with 10 bases lying between them. The CDR3 DNA follows: TGTGCCAGTAGTATGATACAGCCGTCTGGGGCCAACGTCCTGACTTTC. Protein sequence: CASSMIQPSGANVLTF.

This chain joins TRBV20-1 and TRBJ1-3; TRBD1 might be the D (5 bases). The CDR3 spans 14 residues. The V end was cut by 3 bases, the J end by 2 bases, with 11 bases between. The V gene's germline CDR1 is DFQATT and CDR2 SNEGSKA (reference sequence). This CDR3 is CSASFQGAGNTIYF. CDR3 nucleotide sequence: TGCAGTGCTAGTTTTCAGGGTGCTGGAAACACCATATATTTT.

The J gene is TRBJ1-4, the V gene TRBV7-9, with D perhaps TRBD1 (5 bases). CDR1 and CDR2 from the germline V gene are SEHNR and FQNEAQ (reference sequence). The V gene lost 5 bases and the J gene lost 0 bases, with 10 bases spanning the gap. The CDR3 is made up of 15 amino acids. CDR3 residues: CASSRDRTTNEKLFF. In DNA form, the CDR3 reads TGTGCCAGCAGCCGCGACAGAACAACTAATGAAAAACTGTTTTTT.

The chain joins TRBV9 to TRBJ1-1; possible D gene TRBD1, 6 bases. Trimming removed 4 bases at V and 5 bases at J, with 15 bases between. The germline V gene has CDR1 SGDLS and CDR2 YYNGEE. CDR3 length: 14 amino acids. The chain's CDR3 is CASSTSRGKTEAFF. Written as DNA, the CDR3 is TGTGCCAGCAGCACCAGCAGGGGAAAGACTGAAGCTTTCTTT. The full variable domain, rest sourced from reference TRBV9 and TRBJ1-1, is DSGVTQTPKHLITATGQRVTLRCSPRSGDLSVYWYQQSLDQGLQFLIQYYNGEERAKGNILERFSAQQFPDLHSELNLSSLELGDSALYFCASSTSRGKTEAFFGQGTRLTVV.

V is TRBV19 and J is TRBJ1-2; a possible D gene is TRBD1 (5 bases). Germline CDR1 reads LNHDA; CDR2 reads SQIVND (reference sequence). Trimming stripped 5 bases from V and 2 bases from J, with 6 bases between. The CDR3 sequence is 12 residues long. In DNA, the CDR3 is TGTGCCAGTAGTCGGACAAACTATGGCTACACCTTC. It codes for CASSRTNYGYTF.

The chain couples TRBV27 to TRBJ2-5; 9 nucleotides match TRBD1. V shed 6 bases, J shed 5 bases, and the junction held 4 bases outside the gene matches. CDR3 length: 13 amino acids. Germline CDR1 MNHEY, CDR2 SMNVEV (reference sequence). The CDR3 loop is CASRGDREETQYF. CDR3 nucleotides: TGTGCCAGCAGAGGGGACAGGGAGGAGACCCAGTACTTC.

The rearrangement links TRBV7-8 to TRBJ1-2; D is possibly TRBD1 (6 bases). CDR1 is SGHVS, CDR2 FQNEAQ, per germline. This CDR3 comprises 18 residues. Trimming removed 5 bases at V and 0 bases at J, with 22 bases between. In DNA, the CDR3 is TGTGCCAGCAGCCGAAGGACAGTCCTCTCCGCGCCTAACTATGGCTACACCTTC. This gives the protein CASSRRTVLSAPNYGYTF. The entire variable domain, with the rest obtained from reference TRBV7-8 and TRBJ1-2, is as follows: GAGVSQSPRYKVAKRGQDVALRCDPISGHVSLFWYQQALGQGPEFLTYFQNEAQLDKSGLPSDRFFAERPEGSVSTLKIQRTQQEDSAVYLCASSRRTVLSAPNYGYTFGSGTRLTVV.

This clone was counted between two and nine times. CDR3 sequence reads: CASSPSGVRTDTQYF. The CDR3 DNA is TGTGCCAGCAGCCCTAGCGGGGTTCGCACAGATACGCAGTATTTT. The J gene is TRBJ2-3, the V gene TRBV5-6; TRBD2 matches 9 bases. Trimming cost V 4 bases and J 1 base; bases outside gene matches: 4. CDR1 and CDR2 from the germline V gene are SGHDT and YYEEEE. The CDR3 is 15 amino acids. The full variable domain, rest sourced from reference TRBV5-6 and TRBJ2-3, is DAGVTQSPTHLIKTRGQQVTLRCSPKSGHDTVSWYQQALGQGPQFIFQYYEEEERQRGNFPDRFSGHQFPNYSSELNVNALLLGDSALYLCASSPSGVRTDTQYFGPGTRLTVL.

In this sample, this clone is medium-sized. The genes are TRBV7-3 and TRBJ2-2, with D possibly matching TRBD1 (5 bases). The CDR3 sequence is 13 residues long. Trimming removed 4 bases at V and 6 bases at J, with 9 bases between. CDR1 is SGHTA and CDR2 is FQGTGA in the germline V gene. Here the CDR3 DNA reads TGTGCCAGCAGCTCCCAGGGCTCCGGGGAGCTGTTTTTT. This sequence encodes CASSSQGSGELFF. The full variable domain, with the rest looked up from reference TRBV7-3 and TRBJ2-2, is GAGVSQTPSNKVTEKGKYVELRCDPISGHTALYWYRQSLGQGPEFLIYFQGTGAADDSGLPNDRFFAVRPEGSVSTLKIQRTERGDSAVYLCASSSQGSGELFFGEGSRLTVL.

This chain connects TRBV25-1 to TRBJ1-1; no clear D. The CDR3 is 13 residues long. Germline CDR1 reads MGHDK; CDR2 reads SYGVNS. V gave up 8 bases and J gave up 0 bases, with 10 bases separating them. CDR3 nucleotide sequence: TGTGCCAGCTCCGACACGTTGAACACTGAAGCTTTCTTT. Protein: CASSDTLNTEAFF. Variable domain in full (rest from reference TRBV25-1 and TRBJ1-1): EADIYQTPRYLVIGTGKKITLECSQTMGHDKMYWYQQDPGMELHLIHYSYGVNSTEKGDLSSESTVSRIRTEHFPLTLESARPSHTSQYLCASSDTLNTEAFFGQGTRLTVV.

This clone was observed once. The chain carries TRBV28 and TRBJ1-2; TRBD1 matches at 10 bases. The V gene's germline CDR1 is MDHEN and CDR2 SYDVKM. V was clipped by 5 bases and J by 8 bases; unmatched bases: 8. The CDR3 is 14 amino acids. CDR3 sequence reads: CASSNPGTGDGYTF. CDR3 in DNA: TGTGCCAGCAGTAACCCCGGGACAGGGGACGGCTACACCTTC.

The CDR3 is CASSPGLAEQETQYF. Written as DNA, the CDR3 is TGTGCCAGCAGCCCCGGACTAGCGGAACAAGAGACCCAGTACTTC. The chain couples TRBV4-2 to TRBJ2-5, with TRBD2 matching over 10 bases. CDR1 LGHNA and CDR2 YNFKEQ come from the germline V gene. J lost 2 bases, V lost 4 bases, and 4 bases had no gene match. This CDR3 contains 15 residues.

The J gene is TRBJ2-5, the V gene TRBV3-1 (or the pseudogene TRBV3-2); D gene unclear. This CDR3 has 16 residues. Germline lookup yields CDR1 LGHDT and CDR2 YNNKEL (reference sequence). The V end lost 0 bases, the J end lost 1 base, and 12 bases lay between the germline ends. CDR3 nucleotides: TGTGCCAGCAGCCAAGATCGAGGAGACGGCCAAGAGACCCAGTACTTC. The encoded protein is CASSQDRGDGQETQYF.

This clone occurred a few times. The J gene is TRBJ1-6, the V gene TRBV6-5; D perhaps matches TRBD1 (5 bases). Trimming shortened V by 2 bases and J by 8 bases, and 13 bases separated the two germline ends. The germline gives CDR1 MNHEY, CDR2 SVGAGI. The CDR3 is 15 residues long. CDR3 nucleotides: TGTGCCAGCAGTTACCCCCCGACGGGGGATTCACCCCTCCACTTT. Translated, it gives CASSYPPTGDSPLHF.

The chain has TRBV10-1 and TRBJ2-1; D perhaps matches TRBD1 (6 bases). The germline CDR1 and CDR2 sequences are WNHNN and SYGVQD (reference sequence). The V end was cut by 2 bases, the J end by 8 bases, with 10 bases between. The CDR3 totals 13 residues. CDR3 DNA sequence: TGCGCCAGCAGTGAGGGGGGCCGGGATGAGCAGTTCTTC. Its protein product is CASSEGGRDEQFF.

V is TRBV7-2 and J is TRBJ2-3; 10 positions agree with TRBD2. V lost 2 bases and J lost 2; bases outside the gene matches: 4. Germline V lookup: CDR1 SGHTA, CDR2 FQGNSA. This CDR3 spans 16 amino acids. The CDR3 region has the DNA TGTGCCAGCAGCTTAAATAGCGGGGGGTCCACAGATACGCAGTATTTT. Its protein product is CASSLNSGGSTDTQYF.

This chain connects TRBV18 to TRBJ2-1, with 14 nucleotides matching TRBD2. J was trimmed by 8 bases and V by 3 bases; bases with no gene match: 6. The CDR3 is 16 amino acids. Looked up from germline, CDR1 is KGHSH and CDR2 is LQKENI. This chain's CDR3 is CASSPPGLAGGHEQFF. The CDR3 nucleotides are TGTGCCAGCTCACCTCCCGGACTAGCGGGGGGCCATGAGCAGTTCTTC.

The chain links TRBV5-1 to TRBJ1-1; D is possibly TRBD1 (6 bases). V was trimmed by 2 bases and J by 6 bases, leaving 8 bases between them. CDR1 is SGHRS and CDR2 is YFSETQ in the germline V gene. CDR3 size: 12 residues. DNA for the CDR3: TGCGCCAGCAGCTTTCAGGGGCCTGAAGCTTTCTTT. Amino acids: CASSFQGPEAFF.

The rearrangement joins TRBV7-2 to TRBJ2-7; 9 positions agree with TRBD1. CDR3 length equals 16 residues. Germline lookup yields CDR1 SGHTA and CDR2 FQGNSA. V shed 5 bases and J 2 bases; nucleotides not matched to a gene: 10. The CDR3 loop reads CASSPSGTGSAYEQYF. The CDR3 region has the DNA TGTGCCAGCAGCCCCTCCGGGACAGGGTCAGCCTACGAGCAGTACTTC.

On this clone itself: Its ends do not fully match the called genes, so a read error is possible. The chain employs TRBV29-1 and TRBJ2-7; 7 bases line up with TRBD1. Germline values: CDR1 SQVTM, CDR2 ANQGSEA. CDR3 length: 11 amino acids. In DNA, the CDR3 is TGCAGCGTTGAAGATGCGTCAGGGGGAGCTTTC. Translated, it gives CSVEDASGGAF.